The 17 T cell receptor beta chains below come from one sample, sequenced in a study of long-term antiretroviral therapy in people with HIV. Researchers report immunoSEQ v3.0 was run at survey level. Method: immunoSEQ multiplex PCR; TCRdb's copy keeps in-frame clones and lacks some. Here the sample spans approximately 17,000 clones, 85% to 90% being singletons. Here the sequenced sample was unsorted PBMCs, taken 0.7 years before starting antiretroviral therapy. The origin of the receptors is a man in his fifties or sixties with HIV.

The V call is TRBV5-1, the J call TRBJ2-5, with D uncertain. Germline-derived CDR1 and CDR2 are SGHRS and YFSETQ. With 0 bases removed from V and 5 bases from J, the gap between germline ends came to 5 bases. The CDR3 covers 12 residues. The DNA of the CDR3 is TGCGCCAGCAGCTTGGTTAGGGAGACCCAGTACTTC. The encoded protein is CASSLVRETQYF.

The V and J genes are TRBV29-1 and TRBJ2-1; D uncertain. The germline V gene encodes CDR1 SQVTM and CDR2 ANQGSEA. The ends were cut back, 0 bases at V and 13 bases at J, with 10 bases in the middle. This CDR3 is 11 amino acids long. For the CDR3, the DNA is TGCAGCGTTGAAGATTCGGTAGTTCAGTTCTTC. Its protein product is CSVEDSVVQFF.

This clone occurred a few times. This chain connects TRBV10-3 to TRBJ1-4, with D tentatively TRBD1 (5 bases). Germline CDR1 reads ENHRY; CDR2 reads SYGVKD. The CDR3 totals 14 residues. The germline V and J ends were trimmed by 4 bases and 4 bases, with 10 bases remaining between them. The CDR3 region has the DNA TGTGCCATCAGTGTGGGGGGGAATAATGAAAAACTGTTTTTT. Translating it yields CAISVGGNNEKLFF.

The CDR3 reads CASSPDRGEETQYF. The DNA of the CDR3 is TGTGCCAGCAGCCCTGACAGGGGCGAAGAGACCCAGTACTTC. The chain is built from TRBV5-4 and TRBJ2-5; 8 bases are shared with TRBD1. Germline V gene data show CDR1 as SGHNT and CDR2 as YYREEE (reference sequence). This CDR3 contains 14 residues. V was pared by 4 bases and J by 3 bases, with 5 bases of the junction left unmatched.

This chain uses TRBV12-5 with TRBJ2-5; D possibly corresponds to TRBD1 (6 bases). CDR3 length equals 14 residues. Trimming shortened V by 1 base and J by 1 base, and 7 bases separated the two germline ends. Germline-derived CDR1 and CDR2 are LGHNT and FRNRAP. This CDR3 reads CASGLGTVQETQYF. DNA for the CDR3: TGTGCTAGTGGTTTGGGGACAGTCCAAGAGACCCAGTACTTC. Full variable domain (outside the CDR3, taken from reference TRBV12-5 and TRBJ2-5): DARVTQTPRHKVTEMGQEVTMRCQPILGHNTVFWYRQTMMQGLELLAYFRNRAPLDDSGMPKDRFSAEMPDATLATLKIQPSEPRDSAVYFCASGLGTVQETQYFGPGTRLLVL.

V and J are TRBV5-1 and TRBJ1-1; no clear D gene. CDR1 and CDR2 from the germline V gene are SGHRS and YFSETQ. The CDR3 extends over 12 amino acids. The V end was cut by 1 base, the J end by 4 bases, with 5 bases between. The CDR3 here is CASSLSLTEAFF. CDR3 sequence (DNA): TGCGCCAGCAGCTTGAGTCTCACTGAAGCTTTCTTT.

This sequence joins TRBV19 and TRBJ2-5, with D possibly being TRBD1 (5 bases). CDR1 is LNHDA and CDR2 is SQIVND in the germline V gene (reference sequence). The CDR3 totals 14 residues. V was clipped by 0 bases and J by 4 bases, with 9 bases between them. The CDR3 DNA sequence: TGTGCCAGTAGTATAGATGGCAGGGTAGAGACCCAGTACTTC. Its translation is CASSIDGRVETQYF.

The chain uses TRBV10-1 and TRBJ2-2, with D hard to call. The germline V gene has CDR1 WNHNN and CDR2 SYGVQD (reference sequence). This CDR3 has 18 amino acids. With 3 bases removed from V and 3 bases from J, the gap between germline ends came to 20 bases. CDR3 nucleotide sequence: TGCGCCAGCAGTGATATTTCAAGCCCTCCAACCTACACCGGGGAGCTGTTTTTT. Residues: CASSDISSPPTYTGELFF.

The V and J genes are TRBV21-1 and TRBJ2-7; the table's TRBD2 call for D was not verified on the DNA. TRBV21-1 represents a pseudogene. CDR3 length: 14 residues. This CDR3 is CASSKWGDNYEQYF. CDR3 sequence (DNA): TGTGCCAGCAGCAAATGGGGGGATAACTACGAGCAGTACTTC.

The chain combines TRBV5-6 with TRBJ2-3; 9 bases are shared with TRBD2. After removal of 2 bases from V and 3 bases from J, the junction contained 7 bases not matched to a gene. The CDR3 runs 16 residues. Germline lookup yields CDR1 SGHDT and CDR2 YYEEEE. The CDR3 here is CASSFGSSGTTDTQYF. The CDR3 DNA is TGTGCCAGCAGCTTTGGGTCTAGCGGGACAACAGATACGCAGTATTTT.

The chain carries TRBV29-1 and TRBJ2-2; the D is unclear. V was trimmed by 4 bases and J by 0 bases, leaving 6 bases between them. There are 13 residues in the CDR3. Germline V gene sequence: CDR1 SQVTM, CDR2 ANQGSEA. DNA for the CDR3: TGCAGCGTTGCACATACGAACACCGGGGAGCTGTTTTTT. Residues: CSVAHTNTGELFF.

CDR3 amino acids: CASMPGAAYGYTF. The CDR3 nucleotides read TGTGCCAGCATGCCAGGGGCGGCCTATGGCTACACCTTC. The chain is built from TRBV7-9 and TRBJ1-2; a weak D match, TRBD1 (6 bases). The germline V gene has CDR1 SEHNR and CDR2 FQNEAQ (reference sequence). Trimming took 7 bases from V and 4 from J, leaving 13 bases between them. The CDR3 runs 13 residues.

The chain combines TRBV18 with TRBJ2-7; a weak D match, TRBD1 (5 bases). This CDR3 contains 13 residues. Germline V lookup: CDR1 KGHSH, CDR2 LQKENI. V lost 3 bases to trimming and J lost 2 bases, with 8 bases between them. CDR3 sequence reads: CASSPAQAYEQYF. The CDR3 DNA follows: TGTGCCAGCTCACCGGCACAGGCCTACGAGCAGTACTTC.

This chain connects TRBV5-1 to TRBJ1-1; 8 nucleotides line up with TRBD1. The trim removed 2 bases at V and 2 bases at J, leaving 2 bases unmatched. The CDR3 contains 14 residues. Germline V lookup: CDR1 SGHRS, CDR2 YFSETQ. The CDR3 reads CASSFDRGNTEAFF. CDR3 in DNA: TGCGCCAGCAGCTTTGACAGGGGCAACACTGAAGCTTTCTTT.

The J gene is TRBJ2-7, the V gene TRBV9; D possibly matches TRBD1 or TRBD2 (6 bases each). Germline values: CDR1 SGDLS, CDR2 YYNGEE. V lost 0 bases and J lost 1, with 14 bases in between. The CDR3 is made up of 16 amino acids. The CDR3 DNA reads as TGTGCCAGCAGCGTAGGAGGAGGGGGTTGGTCCTACGAGCAGTACTTC. This translates into CASSVGGGGWSYEQYF.

This CDR3 is CASSPRDGLLNTEAFF. DNA of the CDR3: TGTGCCAGCTCACCACGGGATGGACTTTTGAACACTGAAGCTTTCTTT. V is TRBV18 and J is TRBJ1-1; the D is unclear. Trimming shortened V by 1 base and J by 0 bases, and 12 bases separated the two germline ends. Germline assignment: CDR1 KGHSH and CDR2 LQKENI. There are 16 residues in the CDR3.

The CDR3 DNA is TGTGCCAGTAGTATCACAGGGGCGTCTAGCAATCAGCCCCAGCATTTT. Translated: CASSITGASSNQPQHF. The chain couples TRBV19 to TRBJ1-5, with 7 bases matching TRBD1. The CDR3 contains 16 residues. Trimming removed 3 bases from V and 0 bases from J; junction bases left unmatched: 5. CDR1 is LNHDA and CDR2 is SQIVND in the germline V gene (reference sequence). Filled out from reference TRBV19 and TRBJ1-5, the complete variable domain reads DGGITQSPKYLFRKEGQNVTLSCEQNLNHDAMYWYRQDPGQGLRLIYYSQIVNDFQKGDIAEGYSVSREKKESFPLTVTSAQKNPTAFYLCASSITGASSNQPQHFGDGTRLSIL.